These 2 T cell receptor beta chains came from one sample sequenced in a study of CD8 T cells in ankylosing spondylitis. Study findings and constraints: One TCR beta motif, made up of seven to nine highly homologous variants, appeared characteristic of ankylosing spondylitis blood.

From the 5' RACE reads, TCRdb called clonotypes with MiXCR, one entry per CDR3 protein. The data show some 840,000 distinct CDR3 sequences, roughly 12% seen once. For these TCRs, the target antigens are not known. The sample consisted of blood, either unsorted or a sorted T cell fraction (not recorded which). The source is a male donor with ankylosing spondylitis.

This clonotype came up a few times. The rearrangement joins TRBV6-2 or TRBV6-3 to TRBJ2-7; 7 bases align to TRBD2. Unmatched junction bases numbered 8, after V lost 2 bases and J lost 1 base. The germline V gene encodes CDR1 MNHEY and CDR2 SVGEGT. This CDR3 spans 16 amino acids. CDR3 loop: CASSYVAGESSYEQYF. Here the CDR3 DNA reads TGTGCCAGCAGTTACGTCGCGGGAGAATCATCCTACGAGCAGTACTTC.

The gene calls are TRBV5-6 and TRBJ2-3; 10 bases fit TRBD2. The V gene end was trimmed by 2 bases and the J gene end by 2 bases; junction bases not matched to a gene: 5. The V gene's germline CDR1 is SGHDT and CDR2 YYEEEE. The CDR3 is made up of 16 amino acids. In DNA form, the CDR3 reads TGTGCCAGCAGCTTCATAGCGGGGGGAGTCACAGATACGCAGTATTTT. Protein: CASSFIAGGVTDTQYF. Using reference TRBV5-6 and TRBJ2-3 for the parts outside the CDR3, the full variable domain is DAGVTQSPTHLIKTRGQQVTLRCSPKSGHDTVSWYQQALGQGPQFIFQYYEEEERQRGNFPDRFSGHQFPNYSSELNVNALLLGDSALYLCASSFIAGGVTDTQYFGPGTRLTVL.